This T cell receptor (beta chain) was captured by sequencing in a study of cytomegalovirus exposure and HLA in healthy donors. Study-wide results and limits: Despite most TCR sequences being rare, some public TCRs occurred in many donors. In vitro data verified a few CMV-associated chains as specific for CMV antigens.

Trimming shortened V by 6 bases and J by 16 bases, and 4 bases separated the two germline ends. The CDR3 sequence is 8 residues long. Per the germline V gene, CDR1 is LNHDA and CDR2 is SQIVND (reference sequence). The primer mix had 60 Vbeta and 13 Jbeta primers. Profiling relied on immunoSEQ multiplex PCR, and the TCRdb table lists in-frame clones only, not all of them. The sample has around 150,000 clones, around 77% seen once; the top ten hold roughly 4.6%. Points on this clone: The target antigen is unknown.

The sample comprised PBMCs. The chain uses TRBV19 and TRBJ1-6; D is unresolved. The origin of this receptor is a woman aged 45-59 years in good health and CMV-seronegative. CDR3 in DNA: TGTGCCAGTAGAGCACTCCACTTT. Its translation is CASRALHF.